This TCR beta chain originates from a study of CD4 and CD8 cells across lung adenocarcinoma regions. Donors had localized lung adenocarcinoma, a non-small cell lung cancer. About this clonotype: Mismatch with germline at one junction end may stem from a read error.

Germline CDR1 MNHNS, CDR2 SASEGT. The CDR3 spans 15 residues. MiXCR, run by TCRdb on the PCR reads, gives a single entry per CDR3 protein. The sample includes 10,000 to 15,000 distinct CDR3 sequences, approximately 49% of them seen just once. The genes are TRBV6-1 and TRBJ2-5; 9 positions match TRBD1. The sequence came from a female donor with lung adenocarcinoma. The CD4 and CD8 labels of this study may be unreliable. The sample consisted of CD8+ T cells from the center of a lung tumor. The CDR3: CASNPGQGKANVQSF. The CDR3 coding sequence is TGTGCCAGTAATCCGGGACAGGGAAAGGCCAACGTCCAGTCTTTC.